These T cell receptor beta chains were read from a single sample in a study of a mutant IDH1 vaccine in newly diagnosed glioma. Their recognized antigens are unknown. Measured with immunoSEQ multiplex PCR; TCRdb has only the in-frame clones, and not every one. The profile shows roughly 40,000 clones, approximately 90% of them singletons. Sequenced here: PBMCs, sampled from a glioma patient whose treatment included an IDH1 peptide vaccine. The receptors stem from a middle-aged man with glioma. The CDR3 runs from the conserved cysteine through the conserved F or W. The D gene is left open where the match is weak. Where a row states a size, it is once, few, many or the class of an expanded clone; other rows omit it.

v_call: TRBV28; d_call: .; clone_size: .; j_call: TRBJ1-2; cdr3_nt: TGTGCCAGCAGTTTAAACCTCTATGGCTACACCTTC; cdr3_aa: CASSLNLYGYTF
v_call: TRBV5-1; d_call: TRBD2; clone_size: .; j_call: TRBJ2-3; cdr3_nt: TGCGCCAGCAGCCCCGGACTAGCGGGGGGGACAGATACGCAGTATTTT; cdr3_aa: CASSPGLAGGTDTQYF
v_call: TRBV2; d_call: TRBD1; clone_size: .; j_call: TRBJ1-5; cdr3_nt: TGTGCCAGCAGTTCATCGACAGGGGGCAATCAGCCCCAGCATTTT; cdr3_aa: CASSSSTGGNQPQHF
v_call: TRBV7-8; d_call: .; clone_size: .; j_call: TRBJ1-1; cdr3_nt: TGTGCCAGCAGCTTAGCGCAGGGGATGAACACTGAAGCTTTCTTT; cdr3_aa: CASSLAQGMNTEAFF
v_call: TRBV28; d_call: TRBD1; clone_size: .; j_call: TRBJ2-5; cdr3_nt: TGTGCCAGCAGATACGGATTGACAGGGAACCAAGAGACCCAGTACTTC; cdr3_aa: CASRYGLTGNQETQYF
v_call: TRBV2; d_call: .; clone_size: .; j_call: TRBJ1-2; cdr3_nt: TGTGCCAGTAGAGCTAACTATGGCTACACCTTC; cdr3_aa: CASRANYGYTF
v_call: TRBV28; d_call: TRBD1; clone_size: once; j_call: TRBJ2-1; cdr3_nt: TGTGCCAGCAGAACCGGGACAGGGGACAATGAGCAGTTCTTC; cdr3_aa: CASRTGTGDNEQFF
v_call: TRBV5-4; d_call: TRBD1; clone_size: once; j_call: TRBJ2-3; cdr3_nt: TGTGCCAGCAGCCCGGGGGGACAGGGGGAAACGCAGTATTTT; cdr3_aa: CASSPGGQGETQYF
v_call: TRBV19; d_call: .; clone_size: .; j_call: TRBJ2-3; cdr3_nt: TGTGCCAGTAGTATTTCAGTCGGATATAGCACAGATACGCAGTATTTT; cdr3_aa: CASSISVGYSTDTQYF
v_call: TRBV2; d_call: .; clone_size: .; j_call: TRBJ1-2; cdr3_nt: TGTGCCAGCAGTGAAGCGGGCAGGGTGGGTGGCTACACCTTC; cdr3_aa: CASSEAGRVGGYTF
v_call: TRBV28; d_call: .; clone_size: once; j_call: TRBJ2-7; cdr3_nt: TGTGCCAGCAGTTTCCGGCTAGCCGACCTCTCCTACGAGCAGTACTTC; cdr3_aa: CASSFRLADLSYEQYF
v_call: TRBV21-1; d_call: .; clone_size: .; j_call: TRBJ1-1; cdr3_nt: TGTGCCAGACCGACCAGCAGGGCCCAGTGGATGAACACTGAAGCTTTCTTT; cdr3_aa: CARPTSRAQWMNTEAFF
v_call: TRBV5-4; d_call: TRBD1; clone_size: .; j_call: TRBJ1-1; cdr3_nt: TGTGCCAGCAGCCAGGGGAGCGGACAGGGTCGATCTGAAGCTTTCTTT; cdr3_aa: CASSQGSGQGRSEAFF
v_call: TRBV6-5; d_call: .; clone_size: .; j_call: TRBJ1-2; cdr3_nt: TGTGCCAGCAGTTCGTCGTGGGGCTACACCTTC; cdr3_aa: CASSSSWGYTF
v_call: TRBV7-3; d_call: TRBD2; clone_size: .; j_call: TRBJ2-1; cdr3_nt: TGTGCCAGCAGCTTACGGGGGGTTGGCTACAATGAGCAGTTCTTC; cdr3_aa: CASSLRGVGYNEQFF
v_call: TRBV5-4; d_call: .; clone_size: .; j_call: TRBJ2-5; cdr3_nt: TGTGCCAGCAGCTTGCATCAAGGGGGAACCCAGTACTTC; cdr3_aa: CASSLHQGGTQYF
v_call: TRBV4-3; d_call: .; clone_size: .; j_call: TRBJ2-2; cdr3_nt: TGCGCCAGCAGCCAAGGGATGCAGAGGGATACCGGGGAGCTGTTTTTT; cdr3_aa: CASSQGMQRDTGELFF
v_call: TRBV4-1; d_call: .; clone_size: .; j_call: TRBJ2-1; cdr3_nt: TGCGCCAGCAGCCAAGGAGTCGGCGGGGCGACGTCATACAATGAGCAGTTCTTC; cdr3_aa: CASSQGVGGATSYNEQFF
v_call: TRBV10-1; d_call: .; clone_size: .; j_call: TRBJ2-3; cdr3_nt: TGCGCCAGCAGTGATAGGGGGGGTAGCACAGATACGCAGTATTTT; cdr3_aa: CASSDRGGSTDTQYF
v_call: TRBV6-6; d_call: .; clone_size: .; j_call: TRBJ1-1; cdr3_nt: TGTGCCAGCAGTTACAGTAGGGACACTGAAGCTTTCTTT; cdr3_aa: CASSYSRDTEAFF
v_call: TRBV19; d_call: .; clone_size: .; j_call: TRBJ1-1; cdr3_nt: TGTGCCAGTAGTATAGGAGACGGCAACACTGAAGCTTTCTTT; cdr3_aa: CASSIGDGNTEAFF
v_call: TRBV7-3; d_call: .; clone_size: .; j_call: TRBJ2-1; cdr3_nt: TGTGCCAGCAGCTTAGTGGCAGGCACTGAGCAGTTCTTC; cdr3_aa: CASSLVAGTEQFF
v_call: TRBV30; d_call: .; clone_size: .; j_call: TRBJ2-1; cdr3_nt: TGTGCCTGGAGTGCGAGCAGGGCCCATGAGCAGTTCTTC; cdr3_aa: CAWSASRAHEQFF
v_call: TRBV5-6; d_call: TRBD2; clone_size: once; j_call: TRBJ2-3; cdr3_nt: TGTGCCAGCAGCGGGGGACTAGCGGGGTACACAGATACGCAGTATTTT; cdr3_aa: CASSGGLAGYTDTQYF
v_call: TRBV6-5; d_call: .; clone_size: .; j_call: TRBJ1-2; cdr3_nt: TGTGCCACTACCGACCAACGGAGGGGCTACACCTTC; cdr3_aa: CATTDQRRGYTF
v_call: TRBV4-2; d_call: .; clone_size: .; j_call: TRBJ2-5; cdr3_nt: TGTGCCAGCAGCCAATCTCCTGAGACCCAGTACTTC; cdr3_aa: CASSQSPETQYF
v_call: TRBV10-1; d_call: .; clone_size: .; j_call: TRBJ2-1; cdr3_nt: TGCGCCATTTGGAGACCCTGGGGGACCGAGTACAATGAGCAGTTCTTC; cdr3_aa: CAIWRPWGTEYNEQFF
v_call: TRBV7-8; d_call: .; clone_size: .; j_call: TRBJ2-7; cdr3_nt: TGTGCCAGCAGCGGCCGGGGGGCCGAGCAGTACTTC; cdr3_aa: CASSGRGAEQYF
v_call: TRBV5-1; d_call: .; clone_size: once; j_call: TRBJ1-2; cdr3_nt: TGCGCCAGCAGTACGGGGGCGCCAGGGCCCTACACCTTC; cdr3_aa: CASSTGAPGPYTF
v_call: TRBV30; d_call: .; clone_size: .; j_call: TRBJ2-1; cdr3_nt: TGTGCCTGGAGTGTATACAATGAGCAGTTCTTC; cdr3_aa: CAWSVYNEQFF
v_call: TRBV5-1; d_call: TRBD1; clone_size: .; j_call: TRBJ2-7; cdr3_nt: TGCGCCAGCAGCCGACCCGGGACAGGGGACTACGAGCAGTACTTC; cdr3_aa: CASSRPGTGDYEQYF
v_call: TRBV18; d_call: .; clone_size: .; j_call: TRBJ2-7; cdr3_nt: TGTGCCAGCTCATCGACGCTAGGCTCCTACGAGCAGTACTTC; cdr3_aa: CASSSTLGSYEQYF
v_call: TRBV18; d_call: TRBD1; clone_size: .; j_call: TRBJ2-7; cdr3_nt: TGTGCCAGCTCACGGGGGCAGGGGGCAATGTCCTACGAGCAGTACTTC; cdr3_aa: CASSRGQGAMSYEQYF
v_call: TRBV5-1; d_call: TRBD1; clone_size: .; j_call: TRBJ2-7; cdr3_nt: TGCGCCAGCAGCGTAGGGACAGGGACAATATTGGGCGAGCAGTACTTC; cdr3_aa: CASSVGTGTILGEQYF
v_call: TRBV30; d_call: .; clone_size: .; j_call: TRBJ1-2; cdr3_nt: TGTGCCTGGAGCGGAGACAGCCCTAACTATGGCTACACCTTC; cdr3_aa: CAWSGDSPNYGYTF
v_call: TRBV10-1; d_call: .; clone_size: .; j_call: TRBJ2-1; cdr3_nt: TGCGCCAGCAGTGAAATAGGGGCCTCCTACAATGAGCAGTTCTTC; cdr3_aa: CASSEIGASYNEQFF
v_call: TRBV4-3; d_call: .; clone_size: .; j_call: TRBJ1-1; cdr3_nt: TGCGCCAGCAGCCGAGAACGAGGCAGGAACACTGAAGCTTTCTTT; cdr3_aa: CASSRERGRNTEAFF
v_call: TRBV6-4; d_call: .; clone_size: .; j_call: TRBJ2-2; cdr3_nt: TGTGCCAGCAGTGACGGACAGAACACCGGGGAGCTGTTTTTT; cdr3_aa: CASSDGQNTGELFF
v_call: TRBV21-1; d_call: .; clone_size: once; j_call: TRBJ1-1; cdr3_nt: TGTGCCAGCAGCAAAATCACTGAAGCTTTCTTT; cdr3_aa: CASSKITEAFF
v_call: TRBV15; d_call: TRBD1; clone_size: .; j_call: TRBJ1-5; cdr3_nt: TGTGCCACCAGCAGTTTTACCGGGACAGCTTTTCTCATTAGCAATCAGCCCCAGCATTTT; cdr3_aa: CATSSFTGTAFLISNQPQHF
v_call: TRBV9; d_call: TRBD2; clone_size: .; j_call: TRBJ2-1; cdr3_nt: TGTGCCAGCAGCTACACTAGCGGGGGGGCATCTTACAATGAGCAGTTCTTC; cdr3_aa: CASSYTSGGASYNEQFF
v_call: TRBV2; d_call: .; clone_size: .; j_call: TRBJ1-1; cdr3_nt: TGTGCCAGCAGTGAAATACCATCCTGGAACACTGAAGCTTTCTTT; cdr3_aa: CASSEIPSWNTEAFF
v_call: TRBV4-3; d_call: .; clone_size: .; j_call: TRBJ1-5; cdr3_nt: TGCGCCAGCAGCCAGAGCATGCGGGGGGATCAGCCCCAGCATTTT; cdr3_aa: CASSQSMRGDQPQHF
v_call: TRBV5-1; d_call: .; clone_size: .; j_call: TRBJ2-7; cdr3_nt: TGCGCCAGCAGCTTTGTTGGAGGGGGAATATCTCACGAGCAGTACTTC; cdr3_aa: CASSFVGGGISHEQYF
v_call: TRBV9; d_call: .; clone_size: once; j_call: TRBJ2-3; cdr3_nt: TGTGCCAGCAGCGTAGTCGGCGGGGGCACAGATACGCAGTATTTT; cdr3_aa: CASSVVGGGTDTQYF
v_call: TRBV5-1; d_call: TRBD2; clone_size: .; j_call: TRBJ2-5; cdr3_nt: TGCGCCAGCAGCTTGGCTAGCGGGGTACAAGAGACCCAGTACTTC; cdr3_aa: CASSLASGVQETQYF
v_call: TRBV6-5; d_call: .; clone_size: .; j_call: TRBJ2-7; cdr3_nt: TGTGCCAGCAGTTACTCGAGGTACGAGCAGTACTTC; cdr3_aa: CASSYSRYEQYF
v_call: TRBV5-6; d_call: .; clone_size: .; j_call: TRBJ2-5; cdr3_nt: TGTGCCAGCAGCTTCTTGGAGACCCAGTACTTC; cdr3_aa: CASSFLETQYF
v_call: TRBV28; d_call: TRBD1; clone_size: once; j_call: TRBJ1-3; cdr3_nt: TGTGCCAGCAGTGCACCCCCGGGACAGTGGAAAGGAAACACCATATATTTT; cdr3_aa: CASSAPPGQWKGNTIYF
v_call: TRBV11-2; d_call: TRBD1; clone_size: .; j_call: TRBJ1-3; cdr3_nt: TGTGCCAGCAGCTTGGGACAGGGAGGTGGAAACACCATATATTTT; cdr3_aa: CASSLGQGGGNTIYF
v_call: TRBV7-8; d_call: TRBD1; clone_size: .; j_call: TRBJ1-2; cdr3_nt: TGTGCCAGCAGCTTGGAGGGCCGGGACAGTAGTGGCTACACCTTC; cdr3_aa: CASSLEGRDSSGYTF